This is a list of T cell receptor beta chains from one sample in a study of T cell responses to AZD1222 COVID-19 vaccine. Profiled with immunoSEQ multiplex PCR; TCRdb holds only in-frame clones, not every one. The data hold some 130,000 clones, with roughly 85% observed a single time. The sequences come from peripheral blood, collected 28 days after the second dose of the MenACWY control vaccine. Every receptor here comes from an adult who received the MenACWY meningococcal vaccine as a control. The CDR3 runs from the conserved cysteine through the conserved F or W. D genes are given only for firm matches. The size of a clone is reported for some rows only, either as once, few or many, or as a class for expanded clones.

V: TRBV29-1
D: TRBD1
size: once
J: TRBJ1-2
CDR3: CSVEGGGQGYYGYTF
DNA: TGCAGCGTTGAAGGTGGGGGACAGGGATATTATGGCTACACCTTC

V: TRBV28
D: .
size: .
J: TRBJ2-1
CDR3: CASSTERDGDNEQFF
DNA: TGTGCCAGCAGTACCGAGAGGGATGGGGACAATGAGCAGTTCTTC

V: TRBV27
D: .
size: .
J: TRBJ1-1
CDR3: CASSPWTVNTEAFF
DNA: TGTGCCAGCAGTCCATGGACAGTGAACACTGAAGCTTTCTTT

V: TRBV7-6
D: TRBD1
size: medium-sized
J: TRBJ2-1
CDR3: CASSLDYQGAKWGPYNEQFF
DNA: TGTGCCAGCAGCTTAGACTACCAGGGGGCTAAGTGGGGACCCTACAATGAGCAGTTCTTC

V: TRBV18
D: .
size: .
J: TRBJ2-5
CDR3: CASSPRPTQETQYF
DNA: TGTGCCAGCTCACCGAGGCCTACCCAAGAGACCCAGTACTTC

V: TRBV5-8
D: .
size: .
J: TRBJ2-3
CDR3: CASSGRAATQYF
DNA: TGTGCCAGCAGCGGCAGGGCAGCGACGCAGTATTTT

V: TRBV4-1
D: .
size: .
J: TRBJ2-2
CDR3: CASSQEPFVGFGRTGELFF
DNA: TGCGCCAGCAGCCAAGAACCGTTTGTAGGCTTTGGTAGGACCGGGGAGCTGTTTTTT

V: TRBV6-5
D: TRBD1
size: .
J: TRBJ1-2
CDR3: CASRQTGGGYGYTF
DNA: TGTGCCAGCAGACAGACAGGGGGGGGCTATGGCTACACCTTC

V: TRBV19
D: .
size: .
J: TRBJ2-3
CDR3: CASSIAVAAGSTDTQYF
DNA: TGTGCCAGTAGTATAGCGGTAGCGGCGGGCTCCACAGATACGCAGTATTTT

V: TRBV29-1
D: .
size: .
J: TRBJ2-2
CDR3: CSVFPDTGELFF
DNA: TGCAGCGTTTTCCCGGACACCGGGGAGCTGTTTTTT

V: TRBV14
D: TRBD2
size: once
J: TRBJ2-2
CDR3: CASSVSGGVNTGELFF
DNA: TGTGCCAGCAGCGTAAGCGGGGGGGTGAACACCGGGGAGCTGTTTTTT

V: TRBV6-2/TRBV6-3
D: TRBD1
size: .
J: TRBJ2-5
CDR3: CASSLHGTGVRVETQYF
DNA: TGTGCCAGCAGCCTCCATGGGACAGGGGTGAGGGTAGAGACCCAGTACTTC

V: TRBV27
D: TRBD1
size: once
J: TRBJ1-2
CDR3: CASTLHLGTGGNYGYTF
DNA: TGTGCCAGCACCTTACACCTCGGGACAGGCGGAAACTATGGCTACACCTTC

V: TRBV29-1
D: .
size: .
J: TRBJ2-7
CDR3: CSVEPLPRQGNTYEQYF
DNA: TGCAGCGTTGAGCCCCTCCCGCGGCAGGGGAACACCTACGAGCAGTACTTC

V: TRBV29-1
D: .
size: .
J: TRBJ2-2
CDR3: CSTRVVNTGELFF
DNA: TGCAGCACAAGAGTGGTGAACACCGGGGAGCTGTTTTTT

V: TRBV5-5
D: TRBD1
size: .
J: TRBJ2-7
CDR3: CATGIQGAYEQYF
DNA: TGTGCCACCGGGATCCAGGGGGCCTACGAGCAGTACTTC